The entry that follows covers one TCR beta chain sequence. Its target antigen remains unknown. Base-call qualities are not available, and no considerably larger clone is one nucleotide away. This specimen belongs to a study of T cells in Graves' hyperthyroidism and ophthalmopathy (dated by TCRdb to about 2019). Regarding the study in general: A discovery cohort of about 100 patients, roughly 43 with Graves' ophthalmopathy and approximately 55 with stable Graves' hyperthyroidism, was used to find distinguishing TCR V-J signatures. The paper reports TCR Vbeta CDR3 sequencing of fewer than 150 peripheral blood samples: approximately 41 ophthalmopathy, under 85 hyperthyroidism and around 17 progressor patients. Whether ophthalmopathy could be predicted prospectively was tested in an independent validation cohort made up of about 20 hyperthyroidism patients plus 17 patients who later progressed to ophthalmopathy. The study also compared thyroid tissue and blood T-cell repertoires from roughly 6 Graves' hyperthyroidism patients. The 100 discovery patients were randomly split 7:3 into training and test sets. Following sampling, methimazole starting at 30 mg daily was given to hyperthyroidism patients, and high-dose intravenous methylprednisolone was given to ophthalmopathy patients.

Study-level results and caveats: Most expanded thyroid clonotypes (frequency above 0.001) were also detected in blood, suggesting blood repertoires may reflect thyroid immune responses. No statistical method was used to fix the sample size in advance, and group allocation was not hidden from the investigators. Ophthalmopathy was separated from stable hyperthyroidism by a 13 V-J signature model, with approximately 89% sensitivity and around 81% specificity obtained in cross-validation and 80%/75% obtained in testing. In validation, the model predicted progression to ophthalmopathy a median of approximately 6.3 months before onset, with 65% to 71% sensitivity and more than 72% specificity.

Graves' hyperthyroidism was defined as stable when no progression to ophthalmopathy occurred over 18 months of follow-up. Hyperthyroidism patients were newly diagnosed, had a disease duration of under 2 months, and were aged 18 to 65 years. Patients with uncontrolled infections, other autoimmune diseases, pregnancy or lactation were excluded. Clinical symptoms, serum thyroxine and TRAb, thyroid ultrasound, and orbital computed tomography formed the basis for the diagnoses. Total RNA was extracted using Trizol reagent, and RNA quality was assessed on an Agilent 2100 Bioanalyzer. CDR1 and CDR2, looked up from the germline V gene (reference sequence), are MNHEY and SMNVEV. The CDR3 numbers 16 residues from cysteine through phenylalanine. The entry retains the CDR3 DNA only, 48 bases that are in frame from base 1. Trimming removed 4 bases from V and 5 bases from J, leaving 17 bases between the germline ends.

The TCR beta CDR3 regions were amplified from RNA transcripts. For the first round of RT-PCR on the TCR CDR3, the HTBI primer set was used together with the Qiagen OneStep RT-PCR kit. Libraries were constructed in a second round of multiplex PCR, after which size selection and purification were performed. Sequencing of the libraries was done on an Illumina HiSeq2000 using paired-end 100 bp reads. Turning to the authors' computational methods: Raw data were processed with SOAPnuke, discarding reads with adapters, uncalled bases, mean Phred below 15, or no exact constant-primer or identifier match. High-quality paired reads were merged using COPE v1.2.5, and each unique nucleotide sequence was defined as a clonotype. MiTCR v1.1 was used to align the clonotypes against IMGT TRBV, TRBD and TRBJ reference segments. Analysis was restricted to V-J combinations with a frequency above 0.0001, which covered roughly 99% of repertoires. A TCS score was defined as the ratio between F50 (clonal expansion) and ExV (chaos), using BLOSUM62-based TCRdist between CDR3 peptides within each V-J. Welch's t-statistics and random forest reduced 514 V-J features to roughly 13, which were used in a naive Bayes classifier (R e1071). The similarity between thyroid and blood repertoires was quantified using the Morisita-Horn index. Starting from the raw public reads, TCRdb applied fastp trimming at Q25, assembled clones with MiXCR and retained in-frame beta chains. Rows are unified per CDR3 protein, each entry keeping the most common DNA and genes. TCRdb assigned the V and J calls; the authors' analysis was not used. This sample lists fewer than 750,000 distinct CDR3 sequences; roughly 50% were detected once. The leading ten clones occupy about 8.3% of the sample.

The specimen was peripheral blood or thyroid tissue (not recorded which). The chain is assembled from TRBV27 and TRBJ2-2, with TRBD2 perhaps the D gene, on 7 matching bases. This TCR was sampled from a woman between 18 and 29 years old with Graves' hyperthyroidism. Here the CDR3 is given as CASSWGGRGRTGELFF. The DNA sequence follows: TGTGCCAGCAGTTGGGGGGGCCGAGGACGGACCGGGGAGCTGTTTTTT.